These T cell receptor beta chains were read from a single sample in a study of patients and donors after allogeneic stem cell transplantation. TCRdb reprocessed the RT-PCR reads via MiXCR and lists one record per CDR3 protein. The sample includes about 960,000 distinct CDR3 sequences, about 20% of them seen just once. Sequenced input: blood, either unsorted or a sorted T cell fraction (not recorded which). The receptors derive from a human donor who was either an allogeneic HSCT recipient or a stem cell or donor lymphocyte infusion donor (not recorded which). It is not recorded whose cells these are; they may come from a transplant donor. The conserved cysteine and the conserved F or W are not part of the CDR3 here. Clone sizes are given selectively: once, few, many, or a class where the clone is expanded.

J gene | V gene | clone size | CDR3 protein
TRBJ2-3 | TRBV3-1 | few | ASSQASGSSTDTQY
TRBJ2-2 | TRBV27 | few | ASSGGRRGTGELF
TRBJ2-4 | TRBV11-2 | - | ASSLFRTGPNVIQY
TRBJ1-1 | TRBV7-9 | - | ASRTDPAGPTEAF
TRBJ2-1 | TRBV21-1 | - | ASSNGTPDNEQF
TRBJ2-7 | TRBV4-1 | few | ASSHQQLPDYEQY
TRBJ2-1 | TRBV6-1 | few | ASSPGRPGEQF
TRBJ1-6 | TRBV9 | - | ASSEGGGGYSSPLH
TRBJ1-6 | TRBV13 | - | ASSGRDSPLH
TRBJ2-5 | TRBV20-1 | few | SARDVRDQETQY
TRBJ1-2 | TRBV12-3/TRBV12-4 | few | ASSYGILTYGYT
TRBJ1-4 | TRBV11-2 | - | ASSLGTGYNEKLF
TRBJ1-3 | TRBV9 | few | ASSVSADLGNTIY
TRBJ2-1 | TRBV7-9 | - | ASSLGSGLYNEQF
TRBJ1-1 | TRBV12-3/TRBV12-4 | few | ASSPYRGDRPNTEAF
TRBJ2-2 | TRBV12-3/TRBV12-4 | few | ASRSPSGANTGELF
TRBJ1-1 | TRBV3-1 | - | ASTITSWGNTEAF
TRBJ2-1 | TRBV5-1 | few | ASSEQINEQF
TRBJ2-2 | TRBV5-1 | many | ASSVTGSGTGELF
TRBJ2-1 | TRBV9 | few | ASSVSGSLFNEQF
TRBJ2-3 | TRBV21-1 | - | ASFRPDSTHTDTQY
TRBJ2-7 | TRBV20-1 | - | SARPYEWGTYEQY
TRBJ2-5 | TRBV30 | - | AWSRTQKETQY
TRBJ2-3 | TRBV25-1 | few | ASSEAGPSRGDTQY
TRBJ2-2 | TRBV20-1 | - | SAKGHGLNTGELF
TRBJ2-2 | TRBV25-1 | few | ASSGLAGSLAGELF
TRBJ1-2 | TRBV6-2/TRBV6-3 | - | ASSQMRNYGYT
TRBJ2-3 | TRBV7-8 | - | ASSPRRSYRPAFTDTQY
TRBJ2-2 | TRBV5-1 | - | ASSLPSTGELF
TRBJ2-2 | TRBV3-1 | - | ASSQGRGELF
TRBJ1-1 | TRBV5-1 | few | ASSPGSSNTEAF
TRBJ2-2 | TRBV30 | - | AWRGGSGSGTGELF
TRBJ2-7 | TRBV10-3 | few | AISESAVSYEQY
TRBJ2-7 | TRBV27 | - | ASSLIPDRLDYEQY
TRBJ1-4 | TRBV2 | few | ASSEASRTLI
TRBJ2-1 | TRBV6-1 | - | ASRTTQSSYNEQF
TRBJ1-2 | TRBV30 | - | AWSPRGKGSGYGYT
TRBJ2-7 | TRBV19 | few | ASSITDGPSYEQY
TRBJ1-1 | TRBV7-9 | few | ASSLGGQGFREAF
TRBJ2-7 | TRBV28 | few | ATKAPAGVYEQY
TRBJ2-7 | TRBV10-3 | - | AISLTGVEQY
TRBJ2-2 | TRBV15 | - | ATSREQGWNTGELF
TRBJ1-4 | TRBV10-3 | - | AISDNRGEEKLF
TRBJ2-3 | TRBV18 | - | ASSPPLGDTQY
TRBJ1-2 | TRBV29-1 | - | SGMNLDRGGYGYT
TRBJ1-2 | TRBV19 | - | ASSPSSGTGYGYT
TRBJ1-5 | TRBV9 | - | ASSPGPNPRNQPQH
TRBJ2-2 | TRBV2 | - | ASSWDRGAGELF
TRBJ1-2 | TRBV5-1 | - | ASSLVTGSSGYT
TRBJ2-2 | TRBV9 | - | ASSGHLPGENTGELF
TRBJ2-7 | TRBV24-1 | - | ATSDPTWPRDEQY
TRBJ2-1 | TRBV20-1 | many | SARLAGGSYNEQF
TRBJ2-1 | TRBV14 | - | ASSQKITSINEQF
TRBJ2-3 | TRBV12-3/TRBV12-4 | many | ASSRTGLAGASDTQY
TRBJ2-7 | TRBV15 | few | ATSRDLGDRRFPYEQY
TRBJ1-4 | TRBV4-3 | few | ASSHRRDEKLF
TRBJ2-5 | TRBV6-2/TRBV6-3 | few | ASSYEPQY
TRBJ2-1 | TRBV10-3 | few | AISRSRQRENNEQF
TRBJ1-1 | TRBV12-3/TRBV12-4 | - | ASSLRLGTEAF